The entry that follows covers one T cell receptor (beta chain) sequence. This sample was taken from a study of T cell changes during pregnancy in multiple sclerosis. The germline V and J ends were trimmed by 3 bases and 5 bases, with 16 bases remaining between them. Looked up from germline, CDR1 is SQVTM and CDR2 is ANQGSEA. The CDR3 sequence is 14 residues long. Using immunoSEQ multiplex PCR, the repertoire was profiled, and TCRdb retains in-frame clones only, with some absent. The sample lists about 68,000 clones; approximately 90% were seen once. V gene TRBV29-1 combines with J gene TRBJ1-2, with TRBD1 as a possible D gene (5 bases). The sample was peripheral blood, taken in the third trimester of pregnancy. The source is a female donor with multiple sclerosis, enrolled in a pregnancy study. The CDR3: CSVDGGSVGYGYTF. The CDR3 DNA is TGCAGCGTTGACGGGGGGAGTGTAGGATATGGCTACACCTTC.